The 25 T cell receptor beta chains presented below share a single source sample, sequenced in a study of cytomegalovirus exposure and HLA in healthy donors. TCRdb keeps only in-frame clones here, not all; method: immunoSEQ multiplex PCR. The data show some 310,000 clones, 88% seen once. Sequencing was carried out using PBMCs. The origin of the receptors is a man aged 25 to 40 in good health and CMV-seronegative.

V gene TRBV7-8 combines with J gene TRBJ1-1; 8 nucleotides agree with TRBD1. CDR3 size: 17 residues. Germline CDR1 is SGHVS and CDR2 is FQNEAQ. V trimming: 1 base; J trimming: 1 base; junction bases outside the gene matches: 8. This CDR3 reads CASSLGRGTGSNTEAFF. The CDR3 region has the DNA TGTGCCAGCAGCTTAGGACGGGGGACAGGATCGAACACTGAAGCTTTCTTT.

J is TRBJ2-7 and V is TRBV5-6, with TRBD2 matching 9 bases. Germline V CDR1 and CDR2: SGHDT, YYEEEE. The CDR3 contains 11 residues. The V segment lost 2 bases and the J segment 12 bases; nucleotides outside the gene matches: 3. CDR3: CASSFGTSWYF. The CDR3 nucleotides read TGTGCCAGCAGCTTTGGGACTAGCTGGTACTTC. Full variable domain (remainder filled in from reference TRBV5-6 and TRBJ2-7): DAGVTQSPTHLIKTRGQQVTLRCSPKSGHDTVSWYQQALGQGPQFIFQYYEEEERQRGNFPDRFSGHQFPNYSSELNVNALLLGDSALYLCASSFGTSWYFGPGTRLTVT.

The chain carries TRBV7-2 and TRBJ1-2; 8 positions match TRBD1. V dropped 5 bases and J dropped 1; count of bases not matched to a gene: 3. Germline CDR1 and CDR2: SGHTA and FQGNSA. The CDR3 runs 14 residues. The CDR3, as DNA: TGTGCCAGCAGCGTCACAGGGGGTAACTATGGCTACACCTTC. It yields the protein CASSVTGGNYGYTF.

The chain joins TRBV7-6 to TRBJ1-3, with D unresolved. CDR3 length equals 13 residues. The germline CDR1 and CDR2 sequences are SGHVS and FNYEAQ. Deletions cut 1 base from V and 8 bases from J, with 9 bases between. The DNA for the CDR3 is TGTGCCAGCAGCTTAGGGCAGGTGGACACCATATATTTT. Translated: CASSLGQVDTIYF.

The V call is TRBV5-1, the J call TRBJ1-1; no firm D call. CDR1 and CDR2 (germline): SGHRS, YFSETQ. This CDR3 has 15 amino acids. V gave up 0 bases and J gave up 2 bases, with 11 bases separating them. The CDR3 DNA sequence: TGCGCCAGCAGCTTGGATCCAGGTGTCAACACTGAAGCTTTCTTT. Translating it yields CASSLDPGVNTEAFF.

The rearrangement links TRBV7-9 to TRBJ1-2; D is unclear. The CDR3 runs to 14 residues. V dropped 3 bases and J dropped 8 bases, with 16 bases sitting between them. Germline CDR1 reads SEHNR; CDR2 reads FQNEAQ (reference sequence). The CDR3 coding sequence is TGTGCCAGCAGCTTTGGTCCAAAGGTGGGCGGCTACACCTTC. Translated, it gives CASSFGPKVGGYTF.

Note on this clone: The same CDR3 can be traced to other DNA sequences in this sample. The V and J genes are TRBV20-1 and TRBJ2-5; D unclear. CDR3 length equals 11 residues. CDR1 and CDR2 (germline): DFQATT, SNEGSKA (reference sequence). Trimming shortened V by 1 base and J by 5 bases, and 5 bases separated the two germline ends. CDR3 protein: CSARGAETQYF. CDR3 DNA: TGCAGTGCTAGAGGGGCGGAGACCCAGTACTTC.

The rearrangement uses TRBV7-2 and TRBJ2-3; 10 bases are shared with TRBD2. Germline CDR1 is SGHTA and CDR2 is FQGNSA. V shed 4 bases, J shed 0 bases, and the junction held 13 bases outside the gene matches. The CDR3 consists of 19 residues. In DNA form, the CDR3 reads TGTGCCAGCAGCTCGGTAGCGGGGGGCAGGGGATTTAGCACAGATACGCAGTATTTT. Its protein is CASSSVAGGRGFSTDTQYF.

V is TRBV15 and J is TRBJ2-5; TRBD1 agrees at 10 bases. The CDR3 covers 16 residues. Trimming at V came to 2 bases and at J to 3 bases, leaving 6 bases not matched to a gene. Germline CDR1 is LNHNV and CDR2 is YYDKDF (reference sequence). This chain's CDR3 is CATSRSLGQGEETQYF. The CDR3 region has the DNA TGTGCCACCAGCAGATCCTTAGGACAGGGGGAAGAGACCCAGTACTTC.

The V call is TRBV7-9, the J call TRBJ1-2; 7 nucleotides line up with TRBD1. V dropped 4 bases and J dropped 5; count of bases not matched to a gene: 13. The CDR3 contains 16 residues. CDR1 is SEHNR and CDR2 is FQNEAQ in the germline V gene (reference sequence). Written as DNA, the CDR3 is TGTGCCAGCAGCTCCCAGGTAATGGGGACAGCATATGGCTACACCTTC. Its translation: CASSSQVMGTAYGYTF. The complete variable domain, with remaining parts taken from reference TRBV7-9 and TRBJ1-2, reads DTGVSQNPRHKITKRGQNVTFRCDPISEHNRLYWYRQTLGQGPEFLTYFQNEAQLEKSRLLSDRFSAERPKGSFSTLEIQRTEQGDSAMYLCASSSQVMGTAYGYTFGSGTRLTVV.

The rearrangement links TRBV28 to TRBJ1-1; 12 bases are a match to TRBD1. The length of the CDR3 is 16 residues. Germline V gene data show CDR1 as MDHEN and CDR2 as SYDVKM. J gave up 1 base and V 4 bases, and 4 bases lay outside the gene matches. The CDR3 loop reads CASSSRDRGPNTEAFF. Here the CDR3 DNA reads TGTGCCAGCAGTTCAAGGGACAGGGGGCCGAACACTGAAGCTTTCTTT. Filled out from reference TRBV28 and TRBJ1-1, the complete variable domain reads DVKVTQSSRYLVKRTGEKVFLECVQDMDHENMFWYRQDPGLGLRLIYFSYDVKMKEKGDIPEGYSVSREKKERFSLILESASTNQTSMYLCASSSRDRGPNTEAFFGQGTRLTVV.

In DNA, the CDR3 is TGTGCCAGCAGGCAACAGGTGCCCGAGGAGCTGTTTTTT. Translation gives CASRQQVPEELFF. This chain uses TRBV28 with TRBJ2-2, with a possible D match to TRBD1 (5 bases). Germline values: CDR1 MDHEN, CDR2 SYDVKM. Trimming took 6 bases from V and 10 from J, leaving 15 bases between them. CDR3 length: 13 residues.

As for this clone: Other DNA sequences from this sample encode an identical CDR3 as well. V gene TRBV11-2 combines with J gene TRBJ1-5, with TRBD1 identical over 7 bases. V lost 1 base, J lost 2 bases, and 2 bases stayed unmatched. From germline, CDR1 is SGHAT and CDR2 FQNNGV. The CDR3 loop spans 15 amino acids. The CDR3 sequence is CASSLGGGGNQPQHF. In DNA form, the CDR3 reads TGTGCCAGCAGCTTAGGAGGGGGCGGCAATCAGCCCCAGCATTTT.

The chain has TRBV5-1 and TRBJ2-1, with 8 bases that match TRBD1. Germline values: CDR1 SGHRS, CDR2 YFSETQ. V dropped 4 bases and J dropped 4; count of bases not matched to a gene: 7. This CDR3 has 15 residues. The CDR3 sequence is CASSPQGAVYNEQFF. The CDR3 region has the DNA TGCGCCAGCAGCCCCCAGGGGGCTGTTTACAATGAGCAGTTCTTC. Supplemented by reference TRBV5-1 and TRBJ2-1, the full variable domain reads KAGVTQTPRYLIKTRGQQVTLSCSPISGHRSVSWYQQTPGQGLQFLFEYFSETQRNKGNFPGRFSGRQFSNSRSEMNVSTLELGDSALYLCASSPQGAVYNEQFFGPGTRLTVL.

The chain uses TRBV7-9 and TRBJ1-1, with 9 bases that match TRBD1. Trimming took 6 bases from V and 6 from J; bases not matched to a gene: 14. From germline, CDR1 is SEHNR and CDR2 FQNEAQ (reference sequence). The CDR3 is 16 residues long. The CDR3 nucleotides are TGTGCCAGCAGACATACACCGGGACAGGGCAGATCTGAAGCTTTCTTT. Translated, it gives CASRHTPGQGRSEAFF. Based on the CDR3 plus reference TRBV7-9 and TRBJ1-1, the full variable domain is DTGVSQNPRHKITKRGQNVTFRCDPISEHNRLYWYRQTLGQGPEFLTYFQNEAQLEKSRLLSDRFSAERPKGSFSTLEIQRTEQGDSAMYLCASRHTPGQGRSEAFFGQGTRLTVV.

The chain combines TRBV9 with TRBJ1-6; 7 nucleotides agree with TRBD1. Unmatched junction bases numbered 2, after V lost 4 bases and J lost 7 bases. The CDR3 is made up of 13 amino acids. The germline gives CDR1 SGDLS, CDR2 YYNGEE. The CDR3 DNA reads as TGTGCCAGCAGCTCAGGGGGGAATTCACCCCTCCACTTT. Amino acid sequence: CASSSGGNSPLHF.

The gene calls are TRBV11-2 and TRBJ2-5; TRBD1 agrees at 8 bases. V was pared by 5 bases and J by 2 bases, with 7 bases of the junction left unmatched. Germline V gives CDR1 SGHAT, CDR2 FQNNGV. The CDR3 contains 15 residues. CDR3 protein: CASSPRDRLQETQYF. CDR3 in DNA: TGTGCCAGCAGCCCGCGGGACAGGCTACAAGAGACCCAGTACTTC.

The V gene is TRBV2, the J gene TRBJ2-5; 11 bases match TRBD1. The J segment lost 4 bases and the V segment lost 3 bases, leaving 7 bases of the junction unmatched. The germline CDR1 and CDR2 sequences are SNHLY and FYNNEI. The length of the CDR3 is 16 residues. The CDR3 DNA reads as TGTGCCAGCAGTGACCTGGGACAGGGGGTTGGAGAGACCCAGTACTTC. Protein: CASSDLGQGVGETQYF.

In this sample, this clone turned up a few times. V gene TRBV29-1 combines with J gene TRBJ2-3; TRBD2 matches 7 bases. V shed 4 bases and J 6 bases; nucleotides not matched to a gene: 7. Germline-derived CDR1 and CDR2 are SQVTM and ANQGSEA. This CDR3 region has 13 residues. The CDR3 here is CSVAGGNSDTQYF. For the CDR3, the DNA is TGCAGCGTTGCCGGGGGGAATTCGGATACGCAGTATTTT.

The chain joins TRBV9 to TRBJ2-7; perhaps TRBD2 as D (6 bases). This CDR3 has 15 residues. Germline V gene data show CDR1 as SGDLS and CDR2 as YYNGEE. Trimming left V 0 bases short and J 4 bases short, with 14 bases between. The CDR3 sequence is CASSVDGGTGYEQYF. CDR3 in DNA: TGTGCCAGCAGCGTAGATGGTGGGACTGGGTACGAGCAGTACTTC.

This chain connects TRBV6-5 to TRBJ2-7; 7 positions agree with TRBD2. After removal of 7 bases from V and 2 bases from J, the junction contained 11 bases not matched to a gene. Germline-derived CDR1 and CDR2 are MNHEY and SVGAGI. The CDR3 loop spans 15 amino acids. CDR3: CASTWTWRGTYEQYF. The CDR3 coding sequence is TGTGCCAGCACTTGGACCTGGCGGGGGACCTACGAGCAGTACTTC.

This clone appeared a single time. The V and J genes are TRBV6-5 and TRBJ1-2; 10 bases agree with TRBD1. The CDR3 length is 14 residues. Germline CDR1 MNHEY, CDR2 SVGAGI. With V trimmed by 7 bases and J by 4 bases, 6 bases remained unmatched. CDR3 sequence reads: CASKDRGHLYGYTF. CDR3 nucleotides: TGTGCCAGCAAAGACAGGGGGCACCTCTATGGCTACACCTTC.

This clone has just one count. The V and J genes are TRBV7-9 and TRBJ2-1; D gene uncertain. V lost 4 bases and J 9 bases, leaving 10 bases between the germline ends. The CDR3 is 12 amino acids. Germline CDR1 and CDR2: SEHNR and FQNEAQ (reference sequence). Here the CDR3 reads CASSSNPSEQFF. The CDR3 region has the DNA TGTGCCAGCAGCTCTAATCCGAGTGAGCAGTTCTTC. The variable domain in full, completed from reference TRBV7-9 and TRBJ2-1, reads DTGVSQNPRHKITKRGQNVTFRCDPISEHNRLYWYRQTLGQGPEFLTYFQNEAQLEKSRLLSDRFSAERPKGSFSTLEIQRTEQGDSAMYLCASSSNPSEQFFGPGTRLTVL.

This chain uses TRBV2 with TRBJ2-2; 9 positions match TRBD1. After removal of 8 bases from V and 6 bases from J, the junction contained 10 bases not matched to a gene. Per the germline V gene, CDR1 is SNHLY and CDR2 is FYNNEI. CDR3 size: 15 residues. The DNA for the CDR3 is TGTGCCAGCGATATTACAGGGGGCACTGCCGGGGAGCTGTTTTTT. Translating gives CASDITGGTAGELFF.

The chain recombines TRBV18 with TRBJ2-3, with TRBD1 identical over 8 bases. With 6 bases clipped from V and 7 bases from J, the junction kept 9 bases outside the gene matches. CDR3 length equals 14 residues. From germline, CDR1 is KGHSH and CDR2 LQKENI. For the CDR3, the DNA is TGTGCCAGCTCCCGGACAGGGATGGAAAATACGCAGTATTTT. It translates to CASSRTGMENTQYF.